The clone carrying this TCR beta chain was observed many times. Its target is unknown. CDR3 size: 14 residues. Between the trimmed V and J ends, which lost 1 base and 5 bases, there was a span of 11 bases. CDR1 is SGHTA and CDR2 is FQGTGA in the germline V gene. CDR3 regions were amplified by Arm-PCR using iRepertoire HTBI primers to build TCR beta libraries. TCRdb ran MiXCR on the multiplex PCR reads and lists one entry per CDR3 protein. This table has hundreds of thousands of distinct CDR3 sequences, 15% to 19% appearing once. As to time point: newly diagnosed GD, antithyroid drugs for less than 3 months. Generation of the TCR library employed RNA extracted from PBMCs. Graves' disease diagnosis used American Thyroid Association guidelines. These data originate in a study of regulatory T cells in long-lasting Graves disease. Study-wide results and limits: Relative to newly diagnosed Graves' patients, persistent ones had lower TCR diversity.

The sequence was collected from a female donor with Graves disease. This rearrangement joins TRBV7-3 to TRBJ1-1; D is possibly TRBD1 (6 bases). Sequenced here: peripheral blood mononuclear cells (PBMCs), sampled at new diagnosis, from a patient treated with antithyroid drugs. Here the CDR3 reads CASSLMDSSTEAFF. The DNA of the CDR3 is TGTGCCAGCAGCTTAATGGACAGTTCGACTGAAGCTTTCTTT.